A single sample is the source of the 7 T cell receptor beta chains below, sequenced in a study of long-term antiretroviral therapy in people with HIV. The authors ran the immunoSEQ assay, v3.0, at survey level. The data were produced by immunoSEQ multiplex PCR, yet TCRdb's version contains in-frame clones alone and is incomplete. This sample has 25,000 to 35,000 clones, with over 90% found just once. The sequenced sample was unsorted PBMCs, obtained around 6.3 years after starting antiretroviral therapy. These receptors came from a woman aged 40 to 50 with HIV.

The J gene is TRBJ2-1, the V gene TRBV7-2; 7 bases are shared with TRBD1. The CDR3 runs to 12 residues. V was clipped by 4 bases and J by 15 bases; unmatched bases: 9. CDR1 and CDR2 (germline): SGHTA, FQGNSA. The chain's CDR3 is CASSSQGTKMFF. DNA of the CDR3: TGTGCCAGCAGCTCACAGGGGACCAAAATGTTCTTC.

A single count supports this clone. V gene TRBV6-5 combines with J gene TRBJ1-2; the D gene is possibly TRBD1 (5 bases). In germline, CDR1 is MNHEY, CDR2 SVGAGI. The CDR3 consists of 13 residues. The ends were cut back, 0 bases at V and 4 bases at J, with 6 bases in the middle. The CDR3: CASSYSGPYGYTF. CDR3 bases: TGTGCCAGCAGTTACTCGGGGCCCTATGGCTACACCTTC.

This clone was seen once. J is TRBJ1-1 and V is TRBV2, with a tentative D call TRBD1 (6 bases). Trimming stripped 8 bases from V and 6 bases from J, with 13 bases between. CDR3 length: 12 amino acids. Germline V gene sequence: CDR1 SNHLY, CDR2 FYNNEI. The CDR3 sequence: CASHQGSPEAFF. CDR3 nucleotide sequence: TGTGCCAGCCATCAGGGGTCCCCTGAAGCTTTCTTT.

V usage is TRBV2 and J usage is TRBJ1-5, with D maybe TRBD1 (6 bases). CDR3 length: 15 amino acids. In germline, CDR1 is SNHLY, CDR2 FYNNEI. The V end lost 4 bases, the J end lost 5 bases, and 15 bases lay between the germline ends. For the CDR3, the DNA is TGTGCCAGCAGTGGATGGCAGGGGAGGCATCAGCCCCAGCATTTT. It yields the protein CASSGWQGRHQPQHF.

J is TRBJ1-1 and V is TRBV7-9; no reliable D call. The germline V gene has CDR1 SEHNR and CDR2 FQNEAQ (reference sequence). Trimming took 1 base from V and 1 from J, leaving 7 bases between them. The CDR3 extends over 14 amino acids. In DNA form, the CDR3 reads TGTGCCAGCAGCTTAGTAGCGGAGAACACTGAAGCTTTCTTT. Translated: CASSLVAENTEAFF.

Written as DNA, the CDR3 is TGTGCCGCACTGGGACAGGGGCGGTTAACGGGAGCTTTCTTT. Translation: CAALGQGRLTGAFF. The chain is built from TRBV28 and TRBJ1-1; the match to TRBD1 covers 10 bases. V trimming: 11 bases; J trimming: 10 bases; junction bases outside the gene matches: 16. The CDR3 totals 14 residues. CDR1 is MDHEN and CDR2 is SYDVKM in the germline V gene. The full variable domain, in which reference TRBV28 and TRBJ1-1 provide the parts outside the CDR3, is DVKVTQSSRYLVKRTGEKVFLECVQDMDHENMFWYRQDPGLGLRLIYFSYDVKMKEKGDIPEGYSVSREKKERFSLILESASTNQTSMYLCAALGQGRLTGAFFGQGTRLTVV.

This chain uses TRBV7-9 with TRBJ2-1, with 8 bases fitting TRBD1. Germline V lookup: CDR1 SEHNR, CDR2 FQNEAQ (reference sequence). There are 15 residues in the CDR3. V dropped 3 bases and J dropped 0; count of bases not matched to a gene: 1. The CDR3 protein is CASSLGTGSYNEQFF. The CDR3 nucleotides read TGTGCCAGCAGCTTGGGGACAGGCTCCTACAATGAGCAGTTCTTC.